One sample yielded the 10 T cell receptor beta chains listed below, sequenced in a study of blood T cells in healthy people across ages. The authors ran a second PCR of 7 to 11 cycles using a sample-barcoded 5' primer and a J-beta primer mix. MiXCR was run by TCRdb on the 5' RACE reads, yielding one entry per CDR3 protein. The sample holds roughly 1.6 million distinct CDR3 sequences, about 32% seen once. The sequenced sample consisted of blood. Receptor source: a woman under 40 in good health.

The V gene is TRBV25-1, the J gene TRBJ2-5; possible D gene TRBD1, 6 bases. The J call is doubtful: the DNA matches TRBJ2-7 better. The CDR3 consists of 13 residues. CDR1 is MGHDK and CDR2 is SYGVNS in the germline V gene. CDR3 DNA: TGTGCCAGCAGGGGGGCAGGGATCTACGAGCAGTACTTC. Its protein product is CASRGAGIYEQYF.

This clonotype showed up just a few times. This chain connects TRBV5-1 to TRBJ2-6; the match to TRBD1 covers 10 bases. The CDR3 is 18 amino acids. Losses at the gene ends were 2 bases for V and 1 base for J; bases not matched to a gene: 6. From germline, CDR1 is SGHRS and CDR2 YFSETQ. The CDR3 loop is CASSLGQGGLSGANVLTF. CDR3 in DNA: TGCGCCAGCAGCTTAGGACAGGGGGGGCTTTCTGGGGCCAACGTCCTGACTTTC.

V gene TRBV5-4 combines with J gene TRBJ2-3; 11 bases are a match to TRBD2. V dropped 2 bases and J dropped 1; count of bases not matched to a gene: 3. This CDR3 has 16 residues. Germline V gives CDR1 SGHNT, CDR2 YYREEE (reference sequence). The CDR3 region is CASSLFSGGGTDTQYF. DNA for the CDR3: TGTGCCAGCAGCTTATTTAGCGGGGGGGGCACAGATACGCAGTATTTT.

Of note for this clonotype: A much larger clone lies one base from this, so it may be a read error. The gene calls are TRBV25-1 and TRBJ2-7; D is ambiguous. The J call may be wrong; the DNA end is better matched by TRBJ2-5. Germline-derived CDR1 and CDR2 are MGHDK and SYGVNS. The CDR3 contains 12 residues. The CDR3 sequence is CTSRSGEETQYF. In DNA form, the CDR3 reads TGTACCAGCAGAAGTGGGGAAGAGACCCAGTACTTC.

This clonotype was counted only a few times. This rearrangement joins TRBV24-1 to TRBJ2-3, with 9 positions matching TRBD1. Trimming took 2 bases from V and 4 from J; bases not matched to a gene: 12. CDR1 is KGHDR, CDR2 SFDVKD, per germline. The CDR3 is 18 residues long. The CDR3 region is CATSDSYTGTGIADTQYF. Written as DNA, the CDR3 is TGTGCCACCAGTGATTCGTACACCGGGACAGGGATAGCAGATACGCAGTATTTT.

About this clonotype itself: A much larger clone sits a single nucleotide away, making a read error possible. V and J are TRBV7-9 and TRBJ1-4, with D possibly matching TRBD1 (6 bases). CDR3 length: 13 residues. Germline CDR1 is SEHNR and CDR2 is FQNEAQ (reference sequence). The DNA of the CDR3 is TGTACCAGCAGCTTTAGGGGGAATGAAAAACTGTTTTTT. This sequence encodes CTSSFRGNEKLFF. The full variable domain, rest sourced from reference TRBV7-9 and TRBJ1-4, is DTGVSQNPRHKITKRGQNVTFRCDPISEHNRLYWYRQTLGQGPEFLTYFQNEAQLEKSRLLSDRFSAERPKGSFSTLEIQRTEQGDSAMYLCTSSFRGNEKLFFGSGTQLSVL.

This chain joins TRBV10-3 and TRBJ2-4, with 8 nucleotides matching TRBD1. With the DNA end fitting TRBJ2-7 better, the J assignment may be wrong. Germline lookup yields CDR1 ENHRY and CDR2 SYGVKD. The CDR3 loop spans 14 amino acids. The CDR3 spells CATLGRGQGNEQYF. CDR3 DNA sequence: TGTGCCACACTGGGGCGCGGACAGGGCAACGAGCAGTACTTC.

The chain employs TRBV20-1 and TRBJ2-7, with D possibly TRBD2 on 5 matching bases. The V end was cut by 0 bases, the J end by 2 bases, with 11 bases between. In germline, CDR1 is DFQATT, CDR2 SNEGSKA (reference sequence). The CDR3 runs 14 residues. DNA of the CDR3: TGCAGTGCTAGAGATTTCGAGACTACCTACGAGCAGTACTTC. This codes for CSARDFETTYEQYF.

The rearrangement uses TRBV15 and TRBJ2-5; D ambiguous. CDR1 and CDR2 (germline): LNHNV, YYDKDF (reference sequence). This CDR3 comprises 15 residues. Trimming cost V 1 base and J 2 bases, with 11 bases left between them. The CDR3: CATSRGREPQETQYF. The CDR3 DNA reads as TGTGCCACCAGCAGAGGGAGAGAGCCTCAAGAGACCCAGTACTTC.

The chain couples TRBV28 to TRBJ2-1; TRBD2 agrees at 8 bases. With 2 bases clipped from V and 5 bases from J, the junction kept 8 bases outside the gene matches. This CDR3 comprises 16 residues. Per the germline V gene, CDR1 is MDHEN and CDR2 is SYDVKM. This CDR3 reads CASSLGRAGGHNEQFF. CDR3 in DNA: TGTGCCAGCAGTTTAGGGAGGGCGGGAGGACACAATGAGCAGTTCTTC.